This T cell receptor beta chain stems from a study of T cell responses to AZD1222 COVID-19 vaccine. The study's findings and limits: Regions 160-218 and 743-854 dominated among vaccine-associated CD4 TCRs spanning spike.

Worth noting for this clone: Its antigen is not known.

Method: immunoSEQ multiplex PCR; TCRdb's copy keeps in-frame clones and lacks some. Altogether 100,000 to 150,000 clones are present, about 90% being singletons, with the ten largest covering 7.6%. The germline V and J ends were trimmed by 6 bases and 3 bases, with 12 bases remaining between them. Germline CDR1 reads SNHLY; CDR2 reads FYNNEI. The CDR3 totals 13 residues. This chain connects TRBV2 to TRBJ2-7; D uncertain. The sequence derives from an adult in good health. Here the sequenced sample was peripheral blood, taken on day 0 of AZD1222 vaccination. CDR3 loop: CASRPRINYEQYF. DNA of the CDR3: TGTGCCAGCAGGCCCCGAATAAACTACGAGCAGTACTTC. The complete variable domain, with remaining parts taken from reference TRBV2 and TRBJ2-7, reads EPEVTQTPSHQVTQMGQEVILRCVPISNHLYFYWYRQILGQKVEFLVSFYNNEISEKSEIFDDQFSVERPDGSNFTLKIRSTKLEDSAMYFCASRPRINYEQYFGPGTRLTVT.